Only a few counts were recorded for the clone carrying this TCR beta chain. The antigen is unknown. The data are from a study of CD8+ T cells in alopecia areata. RNA extraction and reverse transcription yielded cDNA as sequencing template. Sequencing was performed with immunoSEQ multiplex PCR; in TCRdb, only in-frame clones are kept and a portion is missing. The sample lists 150,000 to 160,000 clones, 45% to 55% seen once, with less than 20% in the top ten. This CDR3 region has 13 residues. V lost 7 bases and J lost 2; bases outside the gene matches: 7. Germline V CDR1 and CDR2: SQVTM, ANQGSEA. Collection of lesional scalp punch biopsies and peripheral blood was performed in alopecia areata patients. Study-level findings and limits: Elevated clonality characterized lesional scalp relative to normal scalp, particularly in alopecia totalis/universalis. Sequencing of scalp samples also captures resident alphabeta T cells of normal skin. Mice showed clearer TCR sharing than patients did, a gap that was possibly HLA-related.

Sequencing was performed on CD8+ T cells sorted from blood, taken at week 0. The gene calls are TRBV29-1 and TRBJ2-7; 8 bases line up with TRBD1. This receptor was taken from a human donor with alopecia areata. The CDR3 DNA reads as TGCAGCGCGCGGACAGGGCAGACCTACGAGCAGTACTTC. This sequence encodes CSARTGQTYEQYF.